Shown below are 14 T cell receptor beta chains from a single sample sequenced in a study of cytomegalovirus exposure and HLA in healthy donors (dated by TCRdb to about 2017). The protocol used for the library was the immunoSEQ multiplex PCR assay. For the multiplex PCR, a mixture combining 60 forward primers for TCR Vbeta segments and 13 reverse primers for TCR Jbeta segments was used. This is the immuneACCESS table as TCRdb keeps it, with only in-frame sequences that have V and J called. A part of the clones is gone; compared with another copy, unresolved V genes explain less than half, and the rest is unexplained. The sample yields approximately 93,000 clones; about 80% were counted once. The ten largest clones take up around 3% of the sample. The sequenced sample consisted of PBMCs. The receptors were sampled from a male donor in good health and CMV-seropositive.

The V gene is TRBV9, the J gene TRBJ1-5; 8 bases match TRBD1. The V gene end was trimmed by 0 bases and the J gene end by 7 bases; junction bases not matched to a gene: 6. This CDR3 is 15 amino acids long. CDR1 and CDR2 from the germline V gene are SGDLS and YYNGEE. The CDR3 protein is CASSVGTSGGQPQHF. CDR3 nucleotides: TGTGCCAGCAGCGTAGGGACCTCAGGGGGCCAGCCCCAGCATTTT.

The J gene is TRBJ1-4, the V gene TRBV30, with D unresolved. The V gene lost 4 bases and the J gene lost 0 bases, with 9 bases spanning the gap. Germline-derived CDR1 and CDR2 are GTSNPN and SVGIG (reference sequence). The CDR3 sequence is 14 residues long. CDR3 sequence: CAWKTGATNEKLFF. CDR3 nucleotides: TGTGCCTGGAAAACGGGAGCAACTAATGAAAAACTGTTTTTT.

This clone appeared once. The chain links TRBV18 to TRBJ1-4, with 9 positions matching TRBD1. J was trimmed by 8 bases and V by 6 bases; bases with no gene match: 10. CDR3 length: 15 amino acids. Germline values: CDR1 KGHSH, CDR2 LQKENI. The CDR3 region has the DNA TGTGCCAGCTCGCTGAACAGGGGGCGGGAAGAAAAACTGTTTTTT. The encoded protein is CASSLNRGREEKLFF.

CDR3 sequence reads: CASSSLAGQETQYF. The CDR3 DNA sequence: TGTGCCAGCAGCTCACTAGCGGGGCAAGAGACCCAGTACTTC. The chain joins TRBV7-9 to TRBJ2-5, with 10 bases matching TRBD2. V shed 4 bases, J shed 2 bases, and the junction held 1 base outside the gene matches. This CDR3 is built from 14 residues. The V gene's germline CDR1 is SEHNR and CDR2 FQNEAQ (reference sequence).

The chain has TRBV5-1 and TRBJ2-2; 7 bases match TRBD1. Trimming took 4 bases from V and 2 from J; bases not matched to a gene: 5. Germline V CDR1 and CDR2: SGHRS, YFSETQ. The CDR3 is made up of 15 amino acids. This chain's CDR3 is CASSVGQVNTGELFF. As DNA, the CDR3 is TGCGCCAGCAGCGTTGGACAGGTTAACACCGGGGAGCTGTTTTTT.

This clone is a singleton in its sample. CDR3 sequence: CASSHLGGLVTDTQYF. The CDR3 DNA follows: TGTGCCAGCAGCCATCTTGGGGGACTAGTTACAGATACGCAGTATTTT. The V and J genes are TRBV14 and TRBJ2-3; TRBD2 agrees at 8 bases. In germline, CDR1 is SGHDN, CDR2 FVKESK. This CDR3 is built from 16 residues. The trim removed 3 bases at V and 3 bases at J, leaving 8 bases unmatched.

V and J are TRBV7-8 and TRBJ1-1; unclear D gene. This CDR3 has 14 amino acids. Germline V lookup: CDR1 SGHVS, CDR2 FQNEAQ. Trimming removed 5 bases from V and 5 bases from J, with 15 bases in between. The CDR3 region has the DNA TGTGCCAGCAGCGCGAGTCGTGGCGGTACTGAAGCTTTCTTT. It specifies CASSASRGGTEAFF. Filled out from reference TRBV7-8 and TRBJ1-1, the complete variable domain reads GAGVSQSPRYKVAKRGQDVALRCDPISGHVSLFWYQQALGQGPEFLTYFQNEAQLDKSGLPSDRFFAERPEGSVSTLKIQRTQQEDSAVYLCASSASRGGTEAFFGQGTRLTVV.

This clone has a single count. This chain connects TRBV6-5 to TRBJ2-7; TRBD1 matches at 11 bases. With 0 bases clipped from V and 7 bases from J, the junction kept 8 bases outside the gene matches. The CDR3 runs 16 residues. Germline V gene data show CDR1 as MNHEY and CDR2 as SVGAGI. CDR3 nucleotide sequence: TGTGCCAGCAGTTACTCTCCGGGGACAGGGGGAATTGAGCAGTACTTC. Encoded protein: CASSYSPGTGGIEQYF.

The chain joins TRBV7-9 to TRBJ1-1; 7 positions agree with TRBD1. V dropped 4 bases and J dropped 2; count of bases not matched to a gene: 7. Germline loops: CDR1 SEHNR, CDR2 FQNEAQ (reference sequence). The CDR3 contains 15 residues. CDR3 protein: CASSSGTVRNTEAFF. CDR3 nucleotides: TGTGCCAGCAGCTCAGGGACAGTTCGAAACACTGAAGCTTTCTTT.

J is TRBJ2-1 and V is TRBV9, with 10 positions matching TRBD2. Germline V gene data show CDR1 as SGDLS and CDR2 as YYNGEE. The V and J ends lost 4 bases and 3 bases, in that order; junction bases with no gene match: 1. CDR3 size: 14 residues. DNA of the CDR3: TGTGCCAGCAGCACTAGCGGGGTCTACAATGAGCAGTTCTTC. It is translated as CASSTSGVYNEQFF.

This clone was picked up one time. The chain combines TRBV7-2 with TRBJ2-1, with D possibly TRBD1 on 5 matching bases. Germline V CDR1 and CDR2: SGHTA, FQGNSA. V was shortened by 0 bases and J by 8 bases, with 11 bases between the two germline ends. The CDR3 loop spans 14 amino acids. This CDR3 is CASSLAQGWDEQFF. The CDR3 nucleotides read TGTGCCAGCAGCTTAGCCCAGGGTTGGGATGAGCAGTTCTTC.

A remark on this clone: The junction shows a germline mismatch at one end, possibly a read error. This chain links TRBV7-2 with TRBJ2-7; tentative D call: TRBD1 (6 bases). CDR1 SGHTA and CDR2 FQGNSA come from the germline V gene. CDR3 length equals 15 residues. The CDR3 region is CASRLGQLSSYEQYF. CDR3 DNA: TGTGCCAGCAGGTTAGGACAGCTCAGCTCCTACGAGCAGTACTTC.

The chain employs TRBV30 and TRBJ1-2; possible D gene TRBD1, 5 bases. The CDR3 is 15 amino acids. Germline CDR1 GTSNPN, CDR2 SVGIG (reference sequence). The germline V and J ends were trimmed by 2 bases and 4 bases, with 17 bases remaining between them. DNA for the CDR3: TGTGCCTGGAGTAGCAATACCCGCGGGACCTATGGCTACACCTTC. Amino acid sequence: CAWSSNTRGTYGYTF.

J is TRBJ2-5 and V is TRBV19; unclear D gene. The CDR3 spans 11 residues. V gave up 4 bases and J gave up 2 bases, with 2 bases separating them. Germline V gives CDR1 LNHDA, CDR2 SQIVND (reference sequence). This CDR3 is CASSTQETQYF. As DNA, the CDR3 is TGTGCCAGTAGTACGCAAGAGACCCAGTACTTC.